Listed below are T cell receptor beta chains from one sample, sequenced in a study of blood T cell repertoires in COVID-19. Clones were read by immunoSEQ multiplex PCR, and TCRdb kept only the in-frame ones, dropping some. The table has about 150,000 clones, roughly nine tenths seen once. Sequenced sample: peripheral blood. The receptors originated from a woman in her seventies with acute or convalescent COVID-19. Each CDR3 is given with its conserved first and last residue. A D gene is named only where the DNA matches it firmly. Size is omitted from some rows. Given values are once, few, many or a class for expanded clones.

TRBV19	TRBJ1-5	TRBD1	-	TGTGCCAGTAGCAAGACAGGGGGGGATCAGCCCCAGCATTTT	CASSKTGGDQPQHF
TRBV7-2	TRBJ1-2	-	-	TGTGCCAGCAGCCCCGCTCGGGGGGCGCGATGGTATGGCTACACCTTC	CASSPARGARWYGYTF
TRBV2	TRBJ1-1	TRBD1	once	TGTGCCAGCAGTGGCGCGGACAGGGGGTGGAACACTGAAGCTTTCTTT	CASSGADRGWNTEAFF
TRBV10-3	TRBJ1-5	-	-	TGTGCCATCAGCAGGGGTCAACAGCCCCAGCATTTT	CAISRGQQPQHF
TRBV19	TRBJ1-2	TRBD1	-	TGTGTGGCCGGGACAGGGTTCTATGGCTACACCTTC	CVAGTGFYGYTF
TRBV2	TRBJ2-1	TRBD1	-	TGTGCCAGCAGTGAGGTGGGGACAGGGAGGAATGAGCAGTTCTTC	CASSEVGTGRNEQFF
TRBV4-3	TRBJ2-7	-	-	TGCGCCAGCAGCCATCGGGGATACGAGCAGTACTTC	CASSHRGYEQYF
TRBV19	TRBJ1-6	TRBD1	-	TGTGCCAGTAGTATCGGGACAGGGGTGAATTCACCCCTCCACTTT	CASSIGTGVNSPLHF
TRBV11-3	TRBJ2-1	TRBD2	-	TGTGCCAGCAGCGTTAGCGGGGGGGCGTCCTACAATGAGCAGTTCTTC	CASSVSGGASYNEQFF
TRBV19	TRBJ1-1	TRBD1	-	TGTGCCAGTAGTTCCGACAGGGGAGAGACTTTCTTT	CASSSDRGETFF
TRBV21-1	TRBJ2-3	-	-	TGTGCCAGCAGCAAAGGCCCCCGACTAGCGGGAAGCACAGATACGCAGTATTTT	CASSKGPRLAGSTDTQYF
TRBV6-5	TRBJ2-7	-	-	TGTGCCAGCAGTTACTCTGCAGGTTTGAGCTCCTACGAGCAGTACTTC	CASSYSAGLSSYEQYF
TRBV29-1	TRBJ1-2	-	-	TGCAGCGTTCCTCGATACGGGGGCTACACCTTC	CSVPRYGGYTF
TRBV30	TRBJ1-6	TRBD1	-	TGTGCCTGGAGTAGAGTCGGGACAGGGACGAGCTCCTATAATTCACCCCTCCACTTT	CAWSRVGTGTSSYNSPLHF
TRBV19	TRBJ2-1	-	-	TGTGCCAGTAGTGTTCGGGGGGCGTATGAGCAGTTCTTC	CASSVRGAYEQFF
TRBV2	TRBJ1-5	TRBD1	-	TGTGCCAGCAGTGGTACAGGGGCCAATAGCAATCAGCCCCAGCATTTT	CASSGTGANSNQPQHF
TRBV9	TRBJ2-7	TRBD1	once	TGTGCCAGCAGTGTAACAGGGGGCGCGTACGAGCAGTACTTC	CASSVTGGAYEQYF
TRBV19	TRBJ2-1	-	-	TGTGCCAGCGAATCGAGCTCCTACAATGAGCAGTTCTTC	CASESSSYNEQFF
TRBV9	TRBJ2-3	-	-	TGTGCCAGCAGCGTTATAACGGGGGACACGCAGTATTTT	CASSVITGDTQYF
TRBV19	TRBJ2-4	-	once	TGTGCCAGTAGTCGAGGCTTTACGCTAGCCAAAAACATTCAGTACTTC	CASSRGFTLAKNIQYF
TRBV7-9	TRBJ2-3	TRBD2	-	TGTGCCAGCAGCACCCCGGGACTAGCGGGAATAAGCACAGATACGCAGTATTTT	CASSTPGLAGISTDTQYF
TRBV28	TRBJ2-1	TRBD2	-	TGTGCCAGCAGTTTATACGGGACTAGCGGGGGGCCTGAGCAGTTCTTC	CASSLYGTSGGPEQFF
TRBV7-6	TRBJ2-2	-	-	TGTGCCAGCACGGGAACCGGGACTGCCACCGGGGAGCTGTTTTTT	CASTGTGTATGELFF
TRBV19	TRBJ1-5	TRBD1	-	TGTGCCAGTATTGCACTGGGAACAGGGGTATATCAGCCCCAGCATTTT	CASIALGTGVYQPQHF
TRBV5-8	TRBJ1-2	TRBD1	-	TGTGCCAGCAGCTTGGGCGACAGGGGGACCTGGAGAGGCTACACCTTC	CASSLGDRGTWRGYTF